This TCR beta chain originates from a study of T cells in Graves' hyperthyroidism and ophthalmopathy. Study results and caveats: Most clonotypes expanded in thyroid above 0.001 were likewise present in blood.

The TCR beta CDR3 regions underwent amplification using RNA transcripts as the source. RT-PCR in the first round (using the HTBI primer set) targeted the TCR CDR3. TCRdb re-analysed the multiplex PCR reads in MiXCR, keeping a single row per CDR3 protein. This sample has about 840,000 distinct CDR3 sequences, with roughly 37% found just once. Stable Graves' hyperthyroidism meant no ophthalmopathy progression within 18 months. Criteria for exclusion of patients were uncontrolled infection, other autoimmune disease, pregnancy or lactation. This clonotype showed up many times. What it binds is not known. The sequencing sample was made of blood. The sequence was obtained from a man aged 18 to 30 with Graves' hyperthyroidism.

CDR3 region: CSVAGIPNSPLHF. CDR3 DNA sequence: TGCAGTGTCGCAGGGATTCCTAATTCACCCCTCCACTTT. The chain links TRBV20-1 to TRBJ1-6; maybe TRBD1 (5 bases). This CDR3 spans 13 amino acids. Trimming cost V 7 bases and J 6 bases, with 13 bases left between them. The germline CDR1 and CDR2 sequences are DFQATT and SNEGSKA (reference sequence).